The 14 T cell receptor beta chains below come from one sample, sequenced in a study of shared clonotypes between healthy human individuals. Here immunoSEQ multiplex PCR was the method, and the copy in TCRdb shows in-frame clones only, minus some. The data show more than 500,000 clones, 95% to 97% seen once. Sequenced input: naive CD4+ T cells sorted from blood. Subset: CD45RA+ positively selected. All receptors derive from a woman younger than 45 in good health.

The gene calls are TRBV7-9 and TRBJ1-1, with D uncertain. CDR3 length: 13 amino acids. V was shortened by 1 base and J by 6 bases, with 9 bases between the two germline ends. In germline, CDR1 is SEHNR, CDR2 FQNEAQ (reference sequence). The CDR3 spells CASSLEGGSEAFF. The CDR3 DNA is TGTGCCAGCAGCTTAGAAGGCGGTTCTGAAGCTTTCTTT.

The genes are TRBV20-1 and TRBJ1-6; the D is unclear. Trimming removed 6 bases at V and 8 bases at J, with 8 bases between. The CDR3 extends over 11 amino acids. Germline V gene sequence: CDR1 DFQATT, CDR2 SNEGSKA (reference sequence). CDR3 in amino acids: CSAGSDSPLHF. CDR3 bases: TGCAGTGCCGGATCTGATTCACCCCTCCACTTT.

This chain joins TRBV18 and TRBJ2-3; no clear D. V lost 4 bases and J 2 bases, leaving 1 base between the germline ends. In germline, CDR1 is KGHSH, CDR2 LQKENI. CDR3 length equals 11 residues. CDR3 DNA sequence: TGTGCCAGCTCACTCACAGATACGCAGTATTTT. It translates to CASSLTDTQYF.

This chain uses TRBV18 with TRBJ1-5; 8 bases fit TRBD1. Trimming took 5 bases from V and 5 from J; bases not matched to a gene: 8. Germline V gene data show CDR1 as KGHSH and CDR2 as LQKENI. The CDR3 loop spans 15 amino acids. The CDR3: CASSSTGVRDQPQHF. The CDR3 DNA sequence: TGTGCCAGCTCATCGACAGGGGTTAGGGATCAGCCCCAGCATTTT.

The V and J genes are TRBV6-5 and TRBJ1-2; no clear D. V was clipped by 6 bases and J by 4 bases, with 12 bases between them. Looked up from germline, CDR1 is MNHEY and CDR2 is SVGAGI. The CDR3 extends over 13 amino acids. CDR3 in DNA: TGTGCCAGCAGACCCCAGGCGGGCTATGGCTACACCTTC. It is translated as CASRPQAGYGYTF.

J is TRBJ1-3 and V is TRBV13; weak D call: TRBD1 (5 bases). Trimming cost V 5 bases and J 4 bases, with 12 bases left between them. Germline CDR1 is PRHDT and CDR2 is FYEKMQ (reference sequence). The CDR3 runs to 14 residues. CDR3 bases: TGTGCCAGCAGCCGTCGGGGGTCCGGAAACACCATATATTTT. It translates to CASSRRGSGNTIYF.

Details on this clone: Other DNA sequences in this specimen translate into the identical CDR3. The V and J genes are TRBV19 and TRBJ1-3; D perhaps matches TRBD1 (6 bases). Germline values: CDR1 LNHDA, CDR2 SQIVND (reference sequence). V lost 5 bases and J 0 bases, leaving 14 bases between the germline ends. The CDR3 is 16 residues long. The CDR3: CASSSPGQASGNTIYF. DNA of the CDR3: TGTGCCAGTAGTTCACCGGGACAAGCCTCTGGAAACACCATATATTTT.

The V call is TRBV11-2, the J call TRBJ2-2, with 11 bases that match TRBD2. V trimming: 3 bases; J trimming: 2 bases; junction bases outside the gene matches: 5. The V gene's germline CDR1 is SGHAT and CDR2 FQNNGV. This CDR3 comprises 17 residues. CDR3 sequence reads: CASSLRLAGTNTGELFF. As DNA, the CDR3 is TGTGCCAGCAGCTTGAGACTAGCGGGAACCAACACCGGGGAGCTGTTTTTT.

The J gene is TRBJ2-1, the V gene TRBV5-4; 8 bases match TRBD2. Germline CDR1 is SGHNT and CDR2 is YYREEE (reference sequence). Trimming cost V 10 bases and J 6 bases; bases outside gene matches: 18. The CDR3 loop spans 16 amino acids. CDR3 coding DNA: TGTGCCGAGAGGGAATGGGGGACTAGTTATAGCAATGAGCAGTTCTTC. Translation gives CAEREWGTSYSNEQFF.

The rearrangement links TRBV5-6 to TRBJ2-7, with unresolved D. V dropped 1 base and J dropped 1 base, with 9 bases sitting between them. There are 14 residues in the CDR3. CDR1 and CDR2 from the germline V gene are SGHDT and YYEEEE. The CDR3 DNA reads TGTGCCAGCAGCTTGCGATTAGGTTCCTACGAGCAGTACTTC. Residues: CASSLRLGSYEQYF.

The V call is TRBV2, the J call TRBJ2-6; D ambiguous. CDR3 length: 14 residues. Germline V gives CDR1 SNHLY, CDR2 FYNNEI. Between the trimmed V and J ends, which lost 8 bases and 2 bases, there was a span of 10 bases. The CDR3 here is CASVLRAGANVLTF. The CDR3 nucleotides are TGTGCCAGCGTACTGCGTGCTGGGGCCAACGTCCTGACTTTC.

The V and J genes are TRBV9 and TRBJ2-7, with D perhaps matching TRBD2 (6 bases). Germline V gene data show CDR1 as SGDLS and CDR2 as YYNGEE. This CDR3 is built from 15 residues. The germline V and J ends were trimmed by 0 bases and 1 base, with 11 bases remaining between them. CDR3 in DNA: TGTGCCAGCAGCGTAGATCCCCTAGCGTCCTACGAGCAGTACTTC. Its translation is CASSVDPLASYEQYF.

In DNA form, the CDR3 reads TGTGCCAGCAGTTTACCCTGGCAGGATTCCACTCACTACGAGCAGTACTTC. This codes for CASSLPWQDSTHYEQYF. V usage is TRBV28 and J usage is TRBJ2-7; no reliable D call. V lost 2 bases and J lost 3, with 20 bases in between. The CDR3 loop spans 17 amino acids. The V gene's germline CDR1 is MDHEN and CDR2 SYDVKM. Supplemented by reference TRBV28 and TRBJ2-7, the full variable domain reads DVKVTQSSRYLVKRTGEKVFLECVQDMDHENMFWYRQDPGLGLRLIYFSYDVKMKEKGDIPEGYSVSREKKERFSLILESASTNQTSMYLCASSLPWQDSTHYEQYFGPGTRLTVT.

The chain couples TRBV11-2 to TRBJ2-6, with D possibly being TRBD2 (6 bases). Trimming removed 5 bases at V and 2 bases at J, with 10 bases between. This CDR3 has 15 amino acids. Germline V CDR1 and CDR2: SGHAT, FQNNGV. The DNA of the CDR3 is TGTGCCAGCAGCGCGGGACTTACTGGGGCCAACGTCCTGACTTTC. This gives the protein CASSAGLTGANVLTF.